This passage covers 4 T cell receptor beta chains from one sample sequenced in a study of T cells in Graves' hyperthyroidism and ophthalmopathy (dated by TCRdb to between 2019 and 2020). Libraries came from multiplex PCR. Sequencer: Illumina HiSeq 2000. The TCR beta CDR3 regions were amplified from RNA transcripts. The TCR CDR3 was subjected to a first round of RT-PCR using the HTBI primer set and the Qiagen OneStep RT-PCR kit. TCRdb's own reprocessing of the public reads used fastp at Q25 and MiXCR and kept productive beta chains. For every CDR3 protein sequence, its rows merge into one entry that carries the most common genes and DNA. This sample comprises around 350,000 distinct CDR3 sequences, about a fifth of them detected only once. The top ten constitute about 3.7% of the sample. Sequenced input: blood. Every receptor here comes from a woman aged 18-29 years with Graves' hyperthyroidism.

This clonotype showed up many times. The gene calls are TRBV7-9 and TRBJ2-7; tentative D call: TRBD2 (7 bases). The CDR3 loop spans 13 amino acids. Deletions cut 5 bases from V and 5 bases from J, with 13 bases between. From germline, CDR1 is SEHNR and CDR2 FQNEAQ (reference sequence). CDR3: CASSQGGGHEQYF. The CDR3 DNA is TGTGCCAGCAGCCAAGGCGGGGGCCACGAGCAGTACTTC.

This clonotype was detected only a few times. The V call is TRBV28, the J call TRBJ1-1; D unresolved. V was pared by 3 bases and J by 2 bases, with 7 bases between. Germline-derived CDR1 and CDR2 are MDHEN and SYDVKM. The CDR3 extends over 13 amino acids. The CDR3 loop is CASSLKVNTEAFF. The CDR3 DNA reads TGTGCCAGCAGTTTGAAGGTTAACACTGAAGCTTTCTTT.

Concerning this clonotype: One junction end does not reproduce the germline sequence, and a read error may be involved. The chain has TRBV30 and TRBJ2-5, with D tentatively TRBD1 (5 bases). The germline V gene has CDR1 GTSNPN and CDR2 SVGIG (reference sequence). The CDR3 loop spans 16 amino acids. CDR3: CAWGVGDLGARETQYF. The CDR3 nucleotides read TGTGCCTGGGGTGTAGGGGATTTAGGGGCTCGGGAGACCCAGTACTTC.

The sample holds many counts of this clonotype. This sequence may be a read error, since a much larger clone differs from it by one base. DNA for the CDR3: TGTGCCAGCAGTGTTGAGATGGCGAGAAAAGAGACCCAGTACTTC. It specifies CASSVEMARKETQYF. This chain uses TRBV6-1 with TRBJ2-5; no definite D call. The CDR3 consists of 15 residues. Trimming took 4 bases from V and 3 from J, leaving 15 bases between them. Per germline, CDR1 MNHNS and CDR2 SASEGT.